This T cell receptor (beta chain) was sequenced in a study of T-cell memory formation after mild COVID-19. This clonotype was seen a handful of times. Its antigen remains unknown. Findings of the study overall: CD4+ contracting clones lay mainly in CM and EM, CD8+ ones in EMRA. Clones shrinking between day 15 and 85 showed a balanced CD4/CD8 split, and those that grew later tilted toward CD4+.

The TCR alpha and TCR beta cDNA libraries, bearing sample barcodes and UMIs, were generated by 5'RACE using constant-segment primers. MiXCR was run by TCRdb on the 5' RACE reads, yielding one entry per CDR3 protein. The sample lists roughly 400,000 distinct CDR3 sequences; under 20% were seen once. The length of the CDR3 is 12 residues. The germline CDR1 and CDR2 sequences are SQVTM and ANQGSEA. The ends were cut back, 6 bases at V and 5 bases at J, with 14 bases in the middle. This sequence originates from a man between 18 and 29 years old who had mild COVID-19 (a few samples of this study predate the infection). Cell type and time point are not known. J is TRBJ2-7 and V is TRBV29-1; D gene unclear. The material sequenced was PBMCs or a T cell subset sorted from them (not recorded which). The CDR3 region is CSVVGSWDEQYF. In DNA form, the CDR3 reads TGCAGCGTGGTCGGTTCTTGGGACGAGCAGTACTTC.